This entry describes one T cell receptor beta chain. The antigen remains unidentified. This sample is part of a study of cytomegalovirus exposure and HLA in healthy donors. Germline V gene lookup returns CDR1 SGHRS and CDR2 YFSETQ. This CDR3 is built from 15 residues. Study-level points and caveats: Excluded were some V segments that proved indistinguishable, including TRBV6-2 and TRBV6-3.

The PCR employed 60 Vbeta primers together with 13 Jbeta primers. The table came from immunoSEQ multiplex PCR; TCRdb's copy has only in-frame clones and leaves some out. Of 150,000 to 200,000 clones in the sample, approximately 78% are singletons; the top ten hold approximately 3%. Material: PBMCs. The receptor was derived from a woman between 35 and 50 years old in good health and CMV-seronegative. The genes are TRBV5-1 and TRBJ2-5; no reliable D call. Gene TRBJ2-7 matches the end of the DNA better, so the J call may be wrong. CDR3 loop: CASSLAELTSYEQYF. CDR3 DNA: TGCGCCAGCAGCTTGGCGGAGTTGACCTCCTACGAGCAGTACTTC.